Each of the 26 T cell receptor beta chains below was sequenced from the same sample in a study of cytomegalovirus exposure and HLA in healthy donors. The PCR had 60 Vbeta and 13 Jbeta primers. Libraries were prepared by immunoSEQ multiplex PCR; TCRdb keeps only in-frame clonotypes and omits some of them. The top ten hold approximately 20% of the sample, which has about 75,000 clones, around 80% seen once. Sequences were obtained from PBMCs. The receptors come from a man between 70 and 80 years old in good health and CMV-seropositive.

The CDR3 DNA is TGTGCCATCAGTGAGGGACAGGGTCTTGGTCAGCCCCAGCATTTT. This sequence encodes CAISEGQGLGQPQHF. This chain joins TRBV10-3 and TRBJ1-5; TRBD1 aligns across 8 bases. J lost 6 bases, V lost 2 bases, and 6 bases had no gene match. CDR1 is ENHRY, CDR2 SYGVKD, per germline. The CDR3 sequence is 15 residues long.

In this sample, this clone turned up a few times. The rearrangement links TRBV21-1 to TRBJ2-2; TRBD1, the table's D call, lacks a check against the DNA. TRBV21-1 is a pseudogene. The CDR3 covers 18 residues. DNA for the CDR3: TGTGCCAGCAGCAAAGGGGCGGACAGGCGTTCTTACGCCGGGGAGCTGTTTTTT. It specifies CASSKGADRRSYAGELFF.

The chain carries TRBV7-9 and TRBJ2-2, with 9 bases lining up with TRBD1. CDR1 SEHNR and CDR2 FQNEAQ come from the germline V gene (reference sequence). J gave up 5 bases and V 5 bases, and 6 bases lay outside the gene matches. CDR3 length: 15 amino acids. In DNA form, the CDR3 reads TGTGCCAGCAGCAAGGGACAGGGTGGTACCGGGGAGCTGTTTTTT. Protein: CASSKGQGGTGELFF.

The gene calls are TRBV12-2 and TRBJ2-7; TRBD2, as called in the table, went unchecked against the DNA. TRBV12-2 is a pseudogene segment. This CDR3 contains 17 residues. Here the CDR3 DNA reads TGTGCAAGTCGCCCTACTCCGGGACTAGCGGATAACTACGAGCAGTACTTC. It encodes CASRPTPGLADNYEQYF.

This clone was picked up a small number of times. The J gene is TRBJ2-7, the V gene TRBV10-1; D is possibly TRBD1 (5 bases). Trimming pared 3 bases from V and 2 bases from J, leaving 14 bases between. Looked up from germline, CDR1 is WNHNN and CDR2 is SYGVQD (reference sequence). The CDR3 spans 15 residues. The CDR3 DNA is TGCGCCAGCAGTGAAGGGGTGGGAAGGGCCTACGAGCAGTACTTC. Residues: CASSEGVGRAYEQYF.

The V call is TRBV5-1, the J call TRBJ1-1; D uncertain. The CDR3 covers 13 residues. The ends were cut back, 1 base at V and 3 bases at J, with 7 bases in the middle. Germline V CDR1 and CDR2: SGHRS, YFSETQ. CDR3 sequence (DNA): TGCGCCAGCAGCTTGAAGGCGGACACTGAAGCTTTCTTT. It is translated as CASSLKADTEAFF.

The genes are TRBV5-1 and TRBJ1-1, with D perhaps TRBD1 (6 bases). V lost 4 bases, J lost 6 bases, and 13 bases lay in between. The germline V gene encodes CDR1 SGHRS and CDR2 YFSETQ. The CDR3 consists of 13 residues. The CDR3 here is CASSLGGYAEAFF. The DNA of the CDR3 is TGCGCCAGCAGCCTAGGGGGATACGCTGAAGCTTTCTTT.

The V gene is TRBV11-2, the J gene TRBJ1-4, with a weak D call TRBD1 (5 bases). CDR3 size: 16 residues. Germline CDR1 reads SGHAT; CDR2 reads FQNNGV. V lost 1 base and J 8 bases, leaving 17 bases between the germline ends. DNA for the CDR3: TGTGCCAGCAGCTTAGTGTATCGGGGGAAGGGAGAAAAACTGTTTTTT. Translated, it gives CASSLVYRGKGEKLFF.

This clone showed up just a few times. The gene calls are TRBV5-1 and TRBJ1-1; 9 bases agree with TRBD1. V lost 0 bases to trimming and J lost 5 bases; unmatched junction nucleotides: 5. The CDR3 extends over 15 amino acids. Germline V gives CDR1 SGHRS, CDR2 YFSETQ. The CDR3 here is CASSLATGGSTEAFF. DNA for the CDR3: TGCGCCAGCAGCTTGGCAACAGGGGGCTCAACTGAAGCTTTCTTT.

DNA of the CDR3: TGTGCCTGGAGTGAACAGGGGGGTAGCGGCTACACCTTC. It is translated as CAWSEQGGSGYTF. The chain recombines TRBV30 with TRBJ1-2, with 8 bases aligning to TRBD1. V gave up 1 base and J gave up 8 bases; unmatched junction bases: 6. CDR1 is GTSNPN and CDR2 is SVGIG in the germline V gene (reference sequence). The CDR3 is 13 residues long.

This clone was counted a few times. The chain employs TRBV5-4 and TRBJ2-3, with 9 bases fitting TRBD2. V was pared by 0 bases and J by 0 bases, with 5 bases of the junction left unmatched. In germline, CDR1 is SGHNT, CDR2 YYREEE (reference sequence). CDR3 size: 17 residues. This CDR3 is CASSLALAGTSTDTQYF. CDR3 nucleotides: TGTGCCAGCAGCTTGGCTCTAGCGGGAACTAGCACAGATACGCAGTATTTT.

The V and J genes are TRBV28 and TRBJ1-5, with TRBD1 as a possible D gene (6 bases). The germline gives CDR1 MDHEN, CDR2 SYDVKM. The CDR3 covers 15 residues. Deletions cut 10 bases from V and 0 bases from J, with 16 bases between. The CDR3 here is CATIPTGNSNQPQHF. The CDR3 DNA reads TGTGCCACCATCCCGACAGGAAATAGCAATCAGCCCCAGCATTTT.

The chain carries TRBV9 and TRBJ2-5; TRBD1 is a possible D gene (5 bases). Germline V gene sequence: CDR1 SGDLS, CDR2 YYNGEE. This CDR3 comprises 14 residues. The germline V and J ends were trimmed by 4 bases and 3 bases, with 13 bases remaining between them. In DNA, the CDR3 is TGTGCCAGCAGCCCTCGACAGCCCGAAGAGACCCAGTACTTC. Amino acids: CASSPRQPEETQYF.

The chain carries TRBV18 and TRBJ1-5; 7 positions match TRBD1. The CDR3 has 15 amino acids. The germline CDR1 and CDR2 sequences are KGHSH and LQKENI. V lost 1 base to trimming and J lost 3 bases; unmatched junction nucleotides: 3. CDR3 region: CASSPRDSHNQPQHF. The CDR3 region has the DNA TGTGCCAGCTCACCACGGGACAGTCACAATCAGCCCCAGCATTTT.

The chain employs TRBV6-1 and TRBJ2-6; possible D gene TRBD1, 5 bases. The V gene's germline CDR1 is MNHNS and CDR2 SASEGT. Trimming shortened V by 4 bases and J by 2 bases, and 12 bases separated the two germline ends. CDR3 length equals 16 residues. Here the CDR3 DNA reads TGTGCCAGCAGTGCGACAGTTGGGGCTGGGGCCAACGTCCTGACTTTC. Translation: CASSATVGAGANVLTF.

The genes are TRBV7-9 and TRBJ1-1; 7 bases match TRBD1. The CDR3 is 14 residues long. V gave up 1 base and J gave up 6 bases; unmatched junction bases: 5. Germline lookup yields CDR1 SEHNR and CDR2 FQNEAQ (reference sequence). In nucleotides, the CDR3 is TGTGCCAGCAGCTTAGACCCGGGACAGTCTGAAGCTTTCTTT. This gives the protein CASSLDPGQSEAFF.

The chain is built from TRBV11-2 and TRBJ2-1; weak D call: TRBD2 (6 bases). Trimming left V 5 bases short and J 4 bases short, with 15 bases between. The CDR3 consists of 15 residues. From germline, CDR1 is SGHAT and CDR2 FQNNGV. The CDR3 here is CASSRPGLPYNEQFF. The CDR3 nucleotides are TGTGCCAGCAGCCGACCGGGACTTCCATACAATGAGCAGTTCTTC.

The chain uses TRBV30 and TRBJ2-5, with D maybe TRBD1 (5 bases). This CDR3 spans 13 amino acids. The V gene's germline CDR1 is GTSNPN and CDR2 SVGIG (reference sequence). Trimming pared 7 bases from V and 1 base from J, leaving 13 bases between. The CDR3 nucleotides read TGTGCCTTGTACGGACAAACCCAAGAGACCCAGTACTTC. Its translation is CALYGQTQETQYF.

The chain has TRBV2 and TRBJ2-5; 9 bases are shared with TRBD2. Germline V gene sequence: CDR1 SNHLY, CDR2 FYNNEI. Trimming removed 6 bases from V and 1 base from J; junction bases left unmatched: 6. This CDR3 spans 15 amino acids. The CDR3 nucleotides are TGTGCCAGCAGCCTTCAACTAGCGGGCCAAGAGACCCAGTACTTC. Its protein is CASSLQLAGQETQYF.

The chain recombines TRBV7-9 with TRBJ2-3, with TRBD1 as a possible D gene (5 bases). CDR1 is SEHNR, CDR2 FQNEAQ, per germline (reference sequence). This CDR3 region has 17 residues. V gave up 1 base and J gave up 6 bases, with 20 bases separating them. The CDR3 DNA sequence: TGTGCCAGCAGCTTAGGTCTCGTCAGGGCGAACTTGGATACGCAGTATTTT. Protein: CASSLGLVRANLDTQYF.

The genes are TRBV2 and TRBJ2-1; TRBD1 is a possible D gene (7 bases). The CDR3 has 15 amino acids. The germline V gene has CDR1 SNHLY and CDR2 FYNNEI. The ends were cut back, 4 bases at V and 0 bases at J, with 10 bases in the middle. As DNA, the CDR3 is TGTGCCAGCAGTGTGCAGGGGGGCTCCTACAATGAGCAGTTCTTC. It translates to CASSVQGGSYNEQFF.

This clone was observed a handful of times. This chain uses TRBV5-6 with TRBJ1-1; 8 bases align to TRBD1. Per the germline V gene, CDR1 is SGHDT and CDR2 is YYEEEE. There are 13 residues in the CDR3. V lost 3 bases, J lost 7 bases, and 5 bases stayed unmatched. The CDR3, as DNA: TGTGCCAGCAGCTCAACAGGGGGAGTTGAAGCTTTCTTT. Protein product: CASSSTGGVEAFF.

CDR3 coding DNA: TGCGCCAGCTCAACGGGGAATACCTACGAGCAGTACTTC. It specifies CASSTGNTYEQYF. The V and J genes are TRBV5-1 and TRBJ2-7, with D possibly matching TRBD2 (5 bases). The CDR3 runs 13 residues. Trimming stripped 7 bases from V and 2 bases from J, with 13 bases between. Germline-derived CDR1 and CDR2 are SGHRS and YFSETQ.

This clone has just one count. The J gene is TRBJ2-7, the V gene TRBV5-4, with D maybe TRBD1 (5 bases). The CDR3 has 14 amino acids. The germline V gene encodes CDR1 SGHNT and CDR2 YYREEE (reference sequence). Trimming pared 1 base from V and 4 bases from J, leaving 12 bases between. The CDR3 bases are TGTGCCAGCAGCTTGTTACAGGTGGAATACGAGCAGTACTTC. The encoded protein is CASSLLQVEYEQYF.

The chain joins TRBV19 to TRBJ2-3; 12 positions agree with TRBD2. V trimming: 2 bases; J trimming: 0 bases; junction bases outside the gene matches: 9. This CDR3 spans 19 amino acids. Germline V CDR1 and CDR2: LNHDA, SQIVND (reference sequence). The CDR3 is CASSIQLAGGYFSTDTQYF. CDR3 sequence (DNA): TGTGCCAGTAGTATACAACTAGCGGGAGGATACTTTAGCACAGATACGCAGTATTTT.

The CDR3 DNA is TGCGCCAGCAGCCAAGGCCCCGGGACTAGTGGCGAAGCGCAGTATTTT. It translates to CASSQGPGTSGEAQYF. The chain links TRBV4-1 to TRBJ2-3; 8 bases agree with TRBD2. The V gene end was trimmed by 1 base and the J gene end by 10 bases; junction bases not matched to a gene: 13. This CDR3 is built from 16 residues. Germline V gene sequence: CDR1 MGHRA, CDR2 YSYEKL.